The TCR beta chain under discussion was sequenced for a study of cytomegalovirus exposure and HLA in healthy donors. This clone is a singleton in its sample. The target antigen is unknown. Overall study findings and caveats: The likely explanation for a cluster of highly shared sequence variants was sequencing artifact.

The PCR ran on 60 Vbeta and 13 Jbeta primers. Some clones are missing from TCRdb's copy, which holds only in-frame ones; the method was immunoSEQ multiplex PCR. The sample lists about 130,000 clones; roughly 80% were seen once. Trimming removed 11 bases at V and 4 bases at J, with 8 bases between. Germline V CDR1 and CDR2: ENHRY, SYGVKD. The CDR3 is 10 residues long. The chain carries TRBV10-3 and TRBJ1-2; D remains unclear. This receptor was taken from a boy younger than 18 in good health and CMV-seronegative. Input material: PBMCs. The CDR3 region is CAPEPYGYTF. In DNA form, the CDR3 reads TGTGCCCCCGAGCCCTATGGCTACACCTTC.